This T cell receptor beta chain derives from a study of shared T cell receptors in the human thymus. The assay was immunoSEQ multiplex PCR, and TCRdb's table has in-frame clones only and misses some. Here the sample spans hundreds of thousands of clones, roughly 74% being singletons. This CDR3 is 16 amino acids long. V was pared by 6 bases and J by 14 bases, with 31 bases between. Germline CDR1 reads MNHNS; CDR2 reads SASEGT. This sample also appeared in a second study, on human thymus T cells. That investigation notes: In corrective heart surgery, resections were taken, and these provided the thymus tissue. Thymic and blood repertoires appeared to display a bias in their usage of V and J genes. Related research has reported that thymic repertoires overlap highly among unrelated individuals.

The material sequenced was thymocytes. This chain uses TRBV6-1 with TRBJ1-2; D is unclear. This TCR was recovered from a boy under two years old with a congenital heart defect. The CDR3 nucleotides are TGTGCCAGCAGCGAATATGAACTTCCGGGTCCCCTGGTGAGGACCTTC. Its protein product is CASSEYELPGPLVRTF.